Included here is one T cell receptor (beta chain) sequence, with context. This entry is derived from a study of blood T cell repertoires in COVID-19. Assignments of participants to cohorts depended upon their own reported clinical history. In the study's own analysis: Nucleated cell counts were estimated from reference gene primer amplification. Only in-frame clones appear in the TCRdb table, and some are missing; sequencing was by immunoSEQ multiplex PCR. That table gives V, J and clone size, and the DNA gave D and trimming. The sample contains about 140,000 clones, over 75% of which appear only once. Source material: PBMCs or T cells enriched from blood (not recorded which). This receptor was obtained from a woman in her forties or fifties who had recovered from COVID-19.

CDR3 region: CASSPDRAFRDGYTF. The CDR3 region has the DNA TGTGCCAGCAGTCCTGACAGGGCGTTTCGTGATGGCTACACCTTC. This chain links TRBV7-9 with TRBJ1-2, with TRBD1 identical over 7 bases. The junction had 13 bases not matched to a gene; V was cut back by 6 bases and J by 6 bases. The CDR3 contains 15 residues. CDR1 is SEHNR, CDR2 FQNEAQ, per germline (reference sequence).